Shown below are 8 T cell receptor beta chains from a single sample sequenced in a study of T-cell memory formation after mild COVID-19. TCRdb fed the 5' RACE reads into MiXCR, producing one record per CDR3 protein. The sample consists of about 210,000 distinct CDR3 sequences, about 27% of them appearing once. Sequenced sample: PBMCs or a T cell subset sorted from them (not recorded which). These receptors were taken from an adult woman who had mild COVID-19 (a few samples of this study predate the infection). Cell type and time point are not known.

The chain carries TRBV7-2 and TRBJ1-5; 7 bases match TRBD1. With V trimmed by 5 bases and J by 4 bases, 8 bases remained unmatched. Germline loops: CDR1 SGHTA, CDR2 FQGNSA. The CDR3 has 15 amino acids. For the CDR3, the DNA is TGTGCCAGCAGCCCCGGACAGGTTGGGAATCAGCCCCAGCATTTT. Translation gives CASSPGQVGNQPQHF.

This clonotype was counted a few times. The chain employs TRBV5-1 and TRBJ2-2, with 7 bases matching TRBD2. The CDR3 totals 18 residues. V shed 1 base, J shed 3 bases, and the junction held 12 bases outside the gene matches. Looked up from germline, CDR1 is SGHRS and CDR2 is YFSETQ. CDR3 in DNA: TGCGCCAGCAGCTTGCGACCGAGGCGCCGGGGGGACACCGGGGAGCTGTTTTTT. This codes for CASSLRPRRRGDTGELFF.

This clonotype was observed a few times. The V and J genes are TRBV12-3 or TRBV12-4 and TRBJ1-1; TRBD1 matches 7 bases. V was pared by 4 bases and J by 10 bases, with 9 bases of the junction left unmatched. This CDR3 spans 13 amino acids. Written as DNA, the CDR3 is TGTGCCAGCAGTTCAGGAGGGGGCCGTGGAGCTTTCTTT. Encoded protein: CASSSGGGRGAFF.

CDR3 in DNA: TGTGCCAGCGCATTGCGGGGTAACCCCTACGAGCAGTACTTC. Translation gives CASALRGNPYEQYF. The chain couples TRBV7-9 to TRBJ2-7, with D perhaps matching TRBD2 (6 bases). The ends were cut back, 8 bases at V and 2 bases at J, with 16 bases in the middle. The CDR3 has 14 amino acids. Germline-derived CDR1 and CDR2 are SEHNR and FQNEAQ (reference sequence).

This clonotype was counted once. The V and J genes are TRBV3-1 and TRBJ1-5, with no clear D. The germline V gene encodes CDR1 LGHDT and CDR2 YNNKEL (reference sequence). The V gene lost 1 base and the J gene lost 5 bases, with 6 bases spanning the gap. The CDR3 consists of 13 residues. CDR3 DNA sequence: TGTGCCAGCAGCCAAGCAGCGGATCAGCCCCAGCATTTT. Its translation is CASSQAADQPQHF.

On this clonotype itself: One junction end does not reproduce the germline sequence, and a read error may be involved. The chain carries TRBV7-7 and TRBJ2-3; D is unresolved. CDR1 is SSHAT and CDR2 is FNYEAQ in the germline V gene (reference sequence). This CDR3 is built from 13 residues. CDR3 residues: CASSLDTGDTQYF. The CDR3 DNA follows: TGTGCTAGCAGCTTAGATACCGGAGATACGCAGTATTTT. The full variable domain, rest sourced from reference TRBV7-7 and TRBJ2-3, is GAGVSQSPRYKVTKRGQDVTLRCDPISSHATLYWYQQALGQGPEFLTYFNYEAQPDKSGLPSDRFSAERPEGSISTLTIQRTEQRDSAMYRCASSLDTGDTQYFGPGTRLTVL.

This clonotype turned up a few times. The chain uses TRBV11-2 and TRBJ1-2, with a possible D match to TRBD1 (6 bases). The germline CDR1 and CDR2 sequences are SGHAT and FQNNGV. Trimming cost V 5 bases and J 4 bases, with 20 bases left between them. This CDR3 spans 16 amino acids. The CDR3 coding sequence is TGTGCCAGCAGCCTGACAAGGGGGGAGATTAGCTATGGCTACACCTTC. Amino acids: CASSLTRGEISYGYTF.

A few counts support this clonotype. V is TRBV15 and J is TRBJ1-1, with D hard to call. This CDR3 comprises 14 residues. V was pared by 1 base and J by 4 bases, with 10 bases between. From germline, CDR1 is LNHNV and CDR2 YYDKDF (reference sequence). The CDR3 loop is CATSRGGSATEAFF. The CDR3 DNA follows: TGTGCCACCAGCAGAGGTGGATCGGCCACTGAAGCTTTCTTT.